This T cell receptor beta chain was identified during a study of regulatory T cells in long-lasting Graves disease. Turning to the study itself: Newly diagnosed Graves' patients had taken antithyroid drugs under 3 months.

Regarding time point: newly diagnosed GD, antithyroid drugs for less than 3 months. The TCR library was made from RNA extracted from PBMCs. This clonotype was picked up many times. CDR3 regions were amplified by Arm-PCR using iRepertoire HTBI primers to build TCR beta libraries. Each CDR3 protein is one row after TCRdb ran MiXCR on the multiplex PCR reads. This sample carries hundreds of thousands of distinct CDR3 sequences, approximately 16% of them seen once, and the ten largest clones take around 12%. The CDR3 is 16 amino acids. The V and J ends lost 2 bases and 2 bases, in that order; junction bases with no gene match: 11. Germline CDR1 GTSNPN, CDR2 SVGIG (reference sequence). The sample was also linked to a second study, of T cells in Graves' hyperthyroidism and ophthalmopathy. That publication notes: Appearing also in blood were most of the thyroid clonotypes expanded above 0.001.

Sequenced material: peripheral blood mononuclear cells (PBMCs), taken at new diagnosis, from a patient treated with antithyroid drugs. This chain joins TRBV30 and TRBJ2-5; 7 bases align to TRBD1. This sequence was found in a man aged 18 to 30 with Graves disease. CDR3 in amino acids: CAWSSLPGTEQETQYF. The CDR3 nucleotides are TGTGCCTGGAGTTCCCTCCCCGGGACAGAACAAGAGACCCAGTACTTC.